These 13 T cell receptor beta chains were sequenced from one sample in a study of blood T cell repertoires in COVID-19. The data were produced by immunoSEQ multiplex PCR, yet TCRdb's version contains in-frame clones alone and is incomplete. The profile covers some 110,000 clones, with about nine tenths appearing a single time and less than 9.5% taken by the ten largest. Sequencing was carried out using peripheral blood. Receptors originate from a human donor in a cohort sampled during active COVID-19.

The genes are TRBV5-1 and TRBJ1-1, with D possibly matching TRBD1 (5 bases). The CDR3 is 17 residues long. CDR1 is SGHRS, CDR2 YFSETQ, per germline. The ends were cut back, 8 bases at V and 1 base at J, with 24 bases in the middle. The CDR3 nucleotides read TGCGCCAGTTCGTTGGGGGGGTTGACAGATGGGAACACTGAAGCTTTCTTT. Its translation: CASSLGGLTDGNTEAFF.

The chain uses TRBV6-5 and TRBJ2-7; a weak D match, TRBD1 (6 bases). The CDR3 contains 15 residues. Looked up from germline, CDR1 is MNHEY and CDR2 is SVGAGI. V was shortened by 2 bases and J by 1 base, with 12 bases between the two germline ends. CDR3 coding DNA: TGTGCCAGCAGTTACACGATAGACAGGTCCTACGAGCAGTACTTC. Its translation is CASSYTIDRSYEQYF.

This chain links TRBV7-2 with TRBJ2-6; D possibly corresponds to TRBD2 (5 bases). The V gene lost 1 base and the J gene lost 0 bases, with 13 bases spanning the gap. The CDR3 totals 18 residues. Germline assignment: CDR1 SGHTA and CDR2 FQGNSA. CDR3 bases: TGTGCCAGCAGCTTAGGTCGGGGTTACTCCTCTGGGGCCAACGTCCTGACTTTC. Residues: CASSLGRGYSSGANVLTF.

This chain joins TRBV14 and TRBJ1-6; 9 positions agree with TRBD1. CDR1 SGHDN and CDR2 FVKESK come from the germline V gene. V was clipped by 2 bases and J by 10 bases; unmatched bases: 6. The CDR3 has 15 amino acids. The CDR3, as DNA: TGTGCCAGCAGCCAACTGACAGGGGGGCGCTCACCCCTCCACTTT. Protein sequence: CASSQLTGGRSPLHF.

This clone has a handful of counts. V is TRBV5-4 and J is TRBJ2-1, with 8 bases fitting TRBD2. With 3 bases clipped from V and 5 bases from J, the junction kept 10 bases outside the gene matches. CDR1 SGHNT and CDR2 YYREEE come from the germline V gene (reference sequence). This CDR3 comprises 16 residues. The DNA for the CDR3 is TGTGCCAGCAGCTCTAAAGGCGGGGGGACCAACAATGAGCAGTTCTTC. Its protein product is CASSSKGGGTNNEQFF.

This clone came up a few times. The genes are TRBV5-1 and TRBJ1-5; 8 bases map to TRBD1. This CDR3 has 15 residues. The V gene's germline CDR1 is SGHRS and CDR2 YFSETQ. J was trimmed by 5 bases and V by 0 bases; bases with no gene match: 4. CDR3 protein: CASSLGQGKDQPQHF. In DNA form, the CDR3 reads TGCGCCAGCAGCTTGGGACAGGGGAAGGATCAGCCCCAGCATTTT.

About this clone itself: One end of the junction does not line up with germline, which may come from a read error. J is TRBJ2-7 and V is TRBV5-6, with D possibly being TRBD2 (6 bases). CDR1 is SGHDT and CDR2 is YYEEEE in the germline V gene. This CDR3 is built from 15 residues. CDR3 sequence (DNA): TGTGCCAGCAGCTTGTTGGGGGGACCCTCCTCCGAGCAGTACTTC. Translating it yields CASSLLGGPSSEQYF.

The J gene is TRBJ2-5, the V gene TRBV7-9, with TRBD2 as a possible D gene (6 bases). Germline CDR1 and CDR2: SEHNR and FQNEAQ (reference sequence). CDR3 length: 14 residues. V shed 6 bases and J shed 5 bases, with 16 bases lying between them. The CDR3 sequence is CASRKTSSSETQYF. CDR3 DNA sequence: TGTGCCAGCAGAAAGACTAGTTCCAGCGAGACCCAGTACTTC. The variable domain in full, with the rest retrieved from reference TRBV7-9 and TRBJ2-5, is DTGVSQNPRHKITKRGQNVTFRCDPISEHNRLYWYRQTLGQGPEFLTYFQNEAQLEKSRLLSDRFSAERPKGSFSTLEIQRTEQGDSAMYLCASRKTSSSETQYFGPGTRLLVL.

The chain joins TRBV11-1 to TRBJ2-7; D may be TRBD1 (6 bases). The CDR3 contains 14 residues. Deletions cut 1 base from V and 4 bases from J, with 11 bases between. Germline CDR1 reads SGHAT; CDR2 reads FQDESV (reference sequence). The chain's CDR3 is CASSLERTVYEQYF. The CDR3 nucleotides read TGTGCCAGCAGCTTAGAGAGGACAGTATACGAGCAGTACTTC.

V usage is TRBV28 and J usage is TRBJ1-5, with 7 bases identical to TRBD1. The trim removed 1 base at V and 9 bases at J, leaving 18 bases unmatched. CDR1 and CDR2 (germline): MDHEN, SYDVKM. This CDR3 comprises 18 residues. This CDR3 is CASSLSIPTGMLSMPQHF. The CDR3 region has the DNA TGTGCCAGCAGTTTATCTATCCCGACAGGGATGCTATCTATGCCCCAGCATTTT.

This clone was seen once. This CDR3 is CASSPQEGSYNEQFF. The DNA of the CDR3 is TGTGCCAGCTCACCCCAGGAGGGCTCCTACAATGAGCAGTTCTTC. The chain recombines TRBV18 with TRBJ2-1, with a tentative D call TRBD2 (6 bases). The CDR3 runs to 15 residues. V gave up 3 bases and J gave up 0 bases, with 9 bases separating them. CDR1 and CDR2 (germline): KGHSH, LQKENI.

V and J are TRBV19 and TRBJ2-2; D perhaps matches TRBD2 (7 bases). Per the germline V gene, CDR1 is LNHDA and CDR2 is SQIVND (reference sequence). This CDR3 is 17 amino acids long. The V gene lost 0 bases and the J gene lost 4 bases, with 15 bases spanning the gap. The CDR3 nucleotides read TGTGCCAGTAGTATAGAAGGAGGGGGGGGTCCCACCGGGGAGCTGTTTTTT. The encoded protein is CASSIEGGGGPTGELFF.

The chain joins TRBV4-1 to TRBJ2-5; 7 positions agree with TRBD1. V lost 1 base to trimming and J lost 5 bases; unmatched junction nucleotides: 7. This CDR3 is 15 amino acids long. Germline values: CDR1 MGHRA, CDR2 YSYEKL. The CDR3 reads CASSQVPTGMETQYF. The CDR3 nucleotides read TGCGCCAGCAGCCAAGTACCGACAGGGATGGAGACCCAGTACTTC.